This record looks at one TCR beta chain sequence and its context. Sequencing relied on a cDNA template that was reverse transcribed from extracted RNA. TCRdb's table, derived via immunoSEQ multiplex PCR, lists solely in-frame clones and lacks some. Of about 150,000 clones in the sample, 45% to 60% are singletons; the top ten hold around a sixth. Treatment in this sample: oral pan-JAK inhibitor, 5-10 mg twice daily. The data originate from a study of CD8+ T cells in alopecia areata. Germline V gene sequence: CDR1 GTSNPN, CDR2 SVGIG (reference sequence). V lost 0 bases, J lost 4 bases, and 7 bases stayed unmatched. This CDR3 comprises 16 residues.

The rearrangement links TRBV30 to TRBJ2-1, with TRBD2 matching over 9 bases. This receptor was obtained from a human donor with alopecia areata. The input for sequencing was CD8+ T cells sorted from blood, taken at week 4, from a patient treated with tofacitinib. CDR3 sequence (DNA): TGTGCCTGGAGTGTCTCGCTAGCGGGGAAATACAATGAGCAGTTCTTC. Translating it yields CAWSVSLAGKYNEQFF.